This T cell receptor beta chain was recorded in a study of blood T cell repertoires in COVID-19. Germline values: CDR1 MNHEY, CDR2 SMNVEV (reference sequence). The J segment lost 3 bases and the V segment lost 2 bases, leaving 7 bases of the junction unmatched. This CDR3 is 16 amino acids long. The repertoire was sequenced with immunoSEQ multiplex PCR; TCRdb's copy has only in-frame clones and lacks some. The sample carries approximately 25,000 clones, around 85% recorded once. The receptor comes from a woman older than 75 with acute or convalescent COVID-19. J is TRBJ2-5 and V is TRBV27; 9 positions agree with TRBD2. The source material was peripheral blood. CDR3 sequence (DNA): TGTGCCAGCAGTTTAGAAGCTAGCGGGGAGAAAGAGACCCAGTACTTC. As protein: CASSLEASGEKETQYF.